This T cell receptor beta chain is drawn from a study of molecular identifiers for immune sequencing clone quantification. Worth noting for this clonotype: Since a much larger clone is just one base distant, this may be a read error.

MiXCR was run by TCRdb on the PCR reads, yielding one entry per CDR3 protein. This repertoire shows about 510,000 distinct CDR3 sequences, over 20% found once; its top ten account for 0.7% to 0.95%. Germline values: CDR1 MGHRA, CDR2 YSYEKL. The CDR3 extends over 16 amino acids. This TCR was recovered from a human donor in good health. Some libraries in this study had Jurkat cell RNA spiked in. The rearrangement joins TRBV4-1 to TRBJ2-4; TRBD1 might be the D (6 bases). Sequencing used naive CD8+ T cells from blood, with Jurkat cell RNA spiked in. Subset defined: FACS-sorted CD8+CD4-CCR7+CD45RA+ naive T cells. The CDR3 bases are TGCGCCAGCAGCCAAGATATTACAGGGATCAAAAGCATTCAGTACTTC. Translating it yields CASSQDITGIKSIQYF.